The subject of this entry is one T cell receptor beta chain. Together with thyroid ultrasound, orbital computed tomography, serum thyroxine and TRAb, clinical symptoms were used for diagnoses. The data stem from a study of T cells in Graves' hyperthyroidism and ophthalmopathy. The source material, RNA transcripts, was used to amplify TCR beta CDR3 regions. Primed by the HTBI set, a first-round RT-PCR was run on the TCR CDR3. TCRdb used MiXCR to reprocess the multiplex PCR reads, holding one entry per CDR3 protein. The sample includes about 740,000 distinct CDR3 sequences, approximately 15% of them seen just once. The sample comprised blood. This clonotype was sampled from a woman between 18 and 29 years old with Graves' hyperthyroidism.

The CDR3 DNA reads TGCGCCAGCAGCAACCCCGGGGTAGCGGGAGAAGAGACCCAGTACTTC. Protein product: CASSNPGVAGEETQYF. The J gene is TRBJ2-5, the V gene TRBV5-1, with 9 bases identical to TRBD2. V gave up 4 bases and J gave up 3 bases; unmatched junction bases: 10. Germline CDR1 SGHRS, CDR2 YFSETQ. This CDR3 region has 16 residues.